This T cell receptor beta chain originates from a study of T cells in tuberculosis. Study-level findings and limits: Smaller distances to GMM-specific TCRs suggested their expansion in active tuberculosis. Smaller alpha distances in active tuberculosis partly reflected shorter CDR3-alpha lengths.

Profiling relied on immunoSEQ multiplex PCR, and the TCRdb table lists in-frame clones only, not all of them. The sample has 25,000 to 30,000 clones; about 90% are singletons. Time point meaning: new active TB diagnosis, blood taken before or within 7 days of starting treatment. HIV-seronegative South African adults aged 18 years or older had newly diagnosed active tuberculosis. Each patient had positive sputum smear microscopy and/or positive culture. The CDR3 is made up of 17 amino acids. Trimming removed 0 bases at V and 4 bases at J, with 16 bases between. The V gene's germline CDR1 is SGHDT and CDR2 YYEEEE. Concerning this clone itself: The antigen remains unidentified.

The chain has TRBV5-6 and TRBJ2-2, with D perhaps TRBD1 (6 bases). This TCR came from an adult with tuberculosis. The sample in question was PBMCs, obtained at tuberculosis diagnosis. This chain's CDR3 is CASSLDLQGKITGELFF. The CDR3 coding sequence is TGTGCCAGCAGCTTGGACTTGCAGGGGAAGATCACCGGGGAGCTGTTTTTT.